Included here is one TCR beta chain sequence, with context. Original processing notes: Filtering differed, since immunoSEQ gave only junction sequences and no quality scores. Data came from immunoSEQ multiplex PCR; TCRdb stores just in-frame clones and leaves some out. For V, J and clone size, that table is used; D and trimming come from the DNA. The sample has more than 500,000 clones, 90% to 97% seen once. The sample belongs to a study of shared clonotypes between healthy human individuals. Trimming pared 6 bases from V and 0 bases from J, leaving 12 bases between. Germline assignment: CDR1 SEHNR and CDR2 FQNEAQ (reference sequence). The CDR3 loop spans 15 amino acids.

The chain is built from TRBV7-9 and TRBJ1-3; tentative D call: TRBD1 (5 bases). This sequence originates from a woman in her thirties in good health. Sequencing input: naive CD4+ T cells sorted from blood. Subset here: CD45RA+ positively selected. The CDR3 protein is CASRPDGHSGNTIYF. In DNA, the CDR3 is TGTGCCAGCAGACCTGACGGACACTCTGGAAACACCATATATTTT.